What follows are 18 T cell receptor beta chains derived from one specimen sequenced in a study of blood T cell repertoires in COVID-19. Sequencing was performed with immunoSEQ multiplex PCR; in TCRdb, only in-frame clones are kept and a portion is missing. The table has around 170,000 clones, roughly 77% seen once. Sequenced: peripheral blood. These TCRs come from a man in his 70s with active or convalescent COVID-19.

V and J are TRBV23-1 and TRBJ2-7; D is uncertain. TRBV23-1 is sorted into the ORF group, with uncertain function. The CDR3 totals 13 residues. With 7 bases removed from V and 2 bases from J, the gap between germline ends came to 12 bases. The CDR3: CASKKPTPYEQYF. CDR3 sequence (DNA): TGCGCCAGCAAAAAGCCTACCCCCTACGAGCAGTACTTC.

CDR3 sequence reads: CSALRAGELFF. CDR3 in DNA: TGCAGTGCCCTCCGCGCCGGGGAGCTGTTTTTT. The V and J genes are TRBV20-1 and TRBJ2-2, with D uncertain. V gave up 6 bases and J gave up 6 bases, with 8 bases separating them. The CDR3 contains 11 residues. The germline V gene encodes CDR1 DFQATT and CDR2 SNEGSKA (reference sequence).

The chain joins TRBV12-5 to TRBJ1-2; a possible D gene is TRBD1 (5 bases). The CDR3 extends over 13 amino acids. Germline assignment: CDR1 LGHNT and CDR2 FRNRAP. DNA for the CDR3: TGTGCAATCCGGGACTCCTGGTATAGTGGCTACACCTTC. Translating gives CAIRDSWYSGYTF.

The chain carries TRBV10-2 and TRBJ1-1; D is perhaps TRBD1 (5 bases). The CDR3 has 14 amino acids. V lost 5 bases, J lost 1 base, and 11 bases lay in between. Germline CDR1 WSHSY, CDR2 SAAADI. The CDR3 bases are TGCGCCAGCAGTCCGGGACTTCCGAACACTGAAGCTTTCTTT. It yields the protein CASSPGLPNTEAFF.

Only a few counts were recorded for this clone. The rearrangement uses TRBV2 and TRBJ1-5; a weak D match, TRBD1 (5 bases). Trimming left V 6 bases short and J 0 bases short, with 9 bases between. CDR1 and CDR2 (germline): SNHLY, FYNNEI. The CDR3 runs to 14 residues. CDR3 sequence reads: CASSQGLSNQPQHF. The CDR3 DNA is TGTGCCAGCAGCCAGGGCCTTAGCAATCAGCCCCAGCATTTT.

The genes are TRBV28 and TRBJ2-3, with 7 bases that match TRBD2. CDR1 is MDHEN and CDR2 is SYDVKM in the germline V gene. V lost 8 bases and J lost 2; bases outside the gene matches: 10. This CDR3 spans 15 amino acids. The DNA of the CDR3 is TGTGCCAGCCCCCCTCAAGCGGGGACCACAGATACGCAGTATTTT. Its translation: CASPPQAGTTDTQYF.

The sample holds one count of this clone. The V gene is TRBV3-1 (or the pseudogene TRBV3-2), the J gene TRBJ2-5, with D possibly matching TRBD1 (6 bases). The CDR3 sequence is 16 residues long. Germline V gives CDR1 LGHDT, CDR2 YNNKEL (reference sequence). Trimming removed 0 bases at V and 3 bases at J, with 14 bases between. CDR3 sequence reads: CASSQEPGHMEETQYF. The CDR3 DNA reads as TGTGCCAGCAGCCAAGAACCGGGACACATGGAAGAGACCCAGTACTTC.

As regards this clone: Other DNA sequences of this sample code for an identical CDR3. The chain employs TRBV2 and TRBJ2-1; TRBD1 agrees at 9 bases. This CDR3 region has 12 residues. After removal of 7 bases from V and 6 bases from J, the junction contained 1 base not matched to a gene. Looked up from germline, CDR1 is SNHLY and CDR2 is FYNNEI. The CDR3 bases are TGTGCCAGCAAGGACAGGGGCAATGAGCAGTTCTTC. Protein: CASKDRGNEQFF.

This sequence joins TRBV2 and TRBJ2-2; 7 positions agree with TRBD2. The V segment lost 1 base and the J segment 6 bases; nucleotides outside the gene matches: 8. CDR1 is SNHLY and CDR2 is FYNNEI in the germline V gene. CDR3 length: 16 residues. CDR3 in amino acids: CASSEGPTGGAGELFF. DNA for the CDR3: TGTGCCAGCAGTGAAGGTCCGACGGGAGGCGCCGGGGAGCTGTTTTTT.

The J gene is TRBJ2-7, the V gene TRBV7-2; weak D call: TRBD1 (6 bases). V was trimmed by 5 bases and J by 1 base, leaving 12 bases between them. This CDR3 spans 14 amino acids. Germline loops: CDR1 SGHTA, CDR2 FQGNSA. Here the CDR3 reads CASSAVQGSYEQYF. Written as DNA, the CDR3 is TGTGCCAGCAGCGCCGTACAGGGATCCTACGAGCAGTACTTC.

The chain combines TRBV10-3 with TRBJ2-3, with TRBD2 identical over 12 bases. The trim removed 10 bases at V and 4 bases at J, leaving 6 bases unmatched. Germline lookup yields CDR1 ENHRY and CDR2 SYGVKD. This CDR3 comprises 14 residues. This CDR3 reads CATSTSGSPDTQYF. The CDR3 DNA reads as TGTGCCACGTCGACTAGCGGGAGCCCAGATACGCAGTATTTT.

The V call is TRBV5-4, the J call TRBJ2-1; 8 bases match TRBD2. V shed 4 bases and J 8 bases; nucleotides not matched to a gene: 11. The CDR3 spans 15 residues. Germline CDR1 SGHNT, CDR2 YYREEE (reference sequence). CDR3: CASSPKLAVEYEQFF. CDR3 in DNA: TGTGCCAGCAGCCCGAAACTAGCGGTTGAGTATGAGCAGTTCTTC.

The chain combines TRBV6-1 with TRBJ1-1; 10 bases match TRBD1. The CDR3 spans 17 residues. The J segment lost 9 bases and the V segment lost 4 bases, leaving 17 bases of the junction unmatched. CDR1 MNHNS and CDR2 SASEGT come from the germline V gene. The CDR3 spells CASSGGDRGPIGGKAFF. DNA for the CDR3: TGTGCCAGCAGTGGGGGGGACAGGGGCCCAATTGGCGGCAAAGCTTTCTTT.

The rearrangement uses TRBV6-4 and TRBJ2-5, with D hard to call. Trimming left V 4 bases short and J 4 bases short, with 16 bases between. Germline-derived CDR1 and CDR2 are MRHNA and SNTAGT. The CDR3 spans 15 residues. The chain's CDR3 is CASSALGAPGETQYF. The CDR3 coding sequence is TGTGCCAGCAGTGCCCTCGGTGCCCCTGGAGAGACCCAGTACTTC.

The chain couples TRBV9 to TRBJ1-1, with D maybe TRBD1 (5 bases). The V end was cut by 4 bases, the J end by 1 base, with 14 bases between. Germline CDR1 reads SGDLS; CDR2 reads YYNGEE. The CDR3 totals 15 residues. The CDR3 DNA reads as TGTGCCAGCAGCCCGATAGGGGATACGAACACTGAAGCTTTCTTT. The encoded protein is CASSPIGDTNTEAFF.

The chain joins TRBV7-9 to TRBJ1-1; D is ambiguous. V was cut by 5 bases and J by 2 bases, with 15 bases left in between. Germline V lookup: CDR1 SEHNR, CDR2 FQNEAQ (reference sequence). The CDR3 loop spans 15 amino acids. The CDR3 coding sequence is TGTGCCAGCAGCCCCGCAGCCGACTCCAACACTGAAGCTTTCTTT. Protein: CASSPAADSNTEAFF. Variable domain in full (rest from reference TRBV7-9 and TRBJ1-1): DTGVSQNPRHKITKRGQNVTFRCDPISEHNRLYWYRQTLGQGPEFLTYFQNEAQLEKSRLLSDRFSAERPKGSFSTLEIQRTEQGDSAMYLCASSPAADSNTEAFFGQGTRLTVV.

This chain connects TRBV5-1 to TRBJ2-1; TRBD2 is a possible D gene (5 bases). The CDR3 has 15 amino acids. V gave up 8 bases and J gave up 0 bases, with 15 bases separating them. Germline V gene sequence: CDR1 SGHRS, CDR2 YFSETQ. The CDR3 nucleotides read TGCGCCAGTAGCGTGGTGGCGGGCTCCTACAATGAGCAGTTCTTC. It codes for CASSVVAGSYNEQFF.

The chain is built from TRBV24-1 and TRBJ2-2, with 10 bases fitting TRBD1. The CDR3 is 17 amino acids. Trimming cost V 3 bases and J 4 bases; bases outside gene matches: 7. Germline CDR1 reads KGHDR; CDR2 reads SFDVKD. The CDR3 sequence: CATSDGAGTGVTGELFF. CDR3 nucleotide sequence: TGTGCCACCAGTGATGGGGCCGGGACAGGGGTCACCGGGGAGCTGTTTTTT.